These T cell receptor beta chains were read from a single sample in a study of T cell responses to AZD1222 COVID-19 vaccine. The protocol was immunoSEQ multiplex PCR, while the TCRdb copy is restricted to in-frame clones and leaves out a portion. The profile shows 95,000 to 150,000 clones, around 84% of them singletons. This sample comprised peripheral blood, obtained on day 0 of AZD1222 vaccination. The receptors were sampled from an adult in good health. Each CDR3 is given with its conserved first and last residue. Fields, in order: V gene, D gene, J gene, CDR3 protein. The D gene is left open where the match is weak.

v_call: TRBV15
d_call: NA
j_call: TRBJ2-3
cdr3_aa: CATSPTGSDTQYF

v_call: TRBV5-8
d_call: NA
j_call: TRBJ2-2
cdr3_aa: CASSLRRANTGELFF

v_call: TRBV5-1
d_call: NA
j_call: TRBJ2-3
cdr3_aa: CASSLGQGADTQYF

v_call: TRBV28
d_call: TRBD2
j_call: TRBJ2-7
cdr3_aa: CASRAGVEQYF

v_call: TRBV2
d_call: NA
j_call: TRBJ2-1
cdr3_aa: CASSEGLLGYNEQFF

v_call: TRBV6-1
d_call: TRBD2
j_call: TRBJ2-7
cdr3_aa: CASSEVPSGRDRVYEQYF

v_call: TRBV7-2
d_call: TRBD1
j_call: TRBJ2-4
cdr3_aa: CASSVDRKNIQYF

v_call: TRBV20-1
d_call: NA
j_call: TRBJ2-7
cdr3_aa: CSASRTSYEQYF

v_call: TRBV6-5
d_call: NA
j_call: TRBJ2-7
cdr3_aa: CASRRHTELEQYF

v_call: TRBV3-1/TRBV3-2
d_call: NA
j_call: TRBJ2-2
cdr3_aa: CASSQAYRPKGELFF